This TCR beta chain appears in the sequencing data of a study of T cell responses to AZD1222 COVID-19 vaccine. Sequencing was performed with immunoSEQ multiplex PCR; in TCRdb, only in-frame clones are kept and a portion is missing. The table includes about 180,000 clones, approximately 90% detected once. The CDR3 loop spans 13 amino acids. J was trimmed by 2 bases and V by 7 bases; bases with no gene match: 5. Germline values: CDR1 MNHEY, CDR2 SVGAGI. This clone was recorded a few times. Antigen unknown. Study conclusions and caveats: Clonal diversity was possibly underestimated; the donors were predominantly white British and more often female. Rises in breadth and depth of Spike-specific TCRs came after two AZD1222 doses. Along spike, vaccine-associated CD4 TCRs were found throughout, with dominance at 160-218 and 743-854. Unmutated regions of variants are reportedly targeted by nearly half of spike-specific TCRs.

The rearrangement uses TRBV6-5 and TRBJ2-7; TRBD2 matches 7 bases. The sequence came from an adult in good health. The sample in question was peripheral blood, obtained on day 0 of AZD1222 vaccination. The CDR3 bases are TGTGCCAGCACAGCTAGCGGTGCCTACGAGCAGTACTTC. Translated, it gives CASTASGAYEQYF.